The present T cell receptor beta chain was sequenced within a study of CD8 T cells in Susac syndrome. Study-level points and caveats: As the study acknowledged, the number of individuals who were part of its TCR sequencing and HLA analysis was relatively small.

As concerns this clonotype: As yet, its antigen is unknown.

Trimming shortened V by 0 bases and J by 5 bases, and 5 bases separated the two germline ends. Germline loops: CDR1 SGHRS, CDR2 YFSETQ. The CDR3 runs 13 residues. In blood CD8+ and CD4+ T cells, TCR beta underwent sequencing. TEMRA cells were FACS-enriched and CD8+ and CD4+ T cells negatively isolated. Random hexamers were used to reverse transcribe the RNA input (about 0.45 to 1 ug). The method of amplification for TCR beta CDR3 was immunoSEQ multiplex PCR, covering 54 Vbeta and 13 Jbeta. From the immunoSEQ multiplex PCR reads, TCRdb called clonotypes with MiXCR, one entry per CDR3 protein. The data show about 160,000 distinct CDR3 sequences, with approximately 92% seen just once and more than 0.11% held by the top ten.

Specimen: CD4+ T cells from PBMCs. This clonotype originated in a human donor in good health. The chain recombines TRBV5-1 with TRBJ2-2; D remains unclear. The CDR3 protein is CASSLVGTGELFF. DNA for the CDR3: TGCGCCAGCAGCTTGGTCGGTACCGGGGAGCTGTTTTTT. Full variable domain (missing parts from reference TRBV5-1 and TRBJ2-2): KAGVTQTPRYLIKTRGQQVTLSCSPISGHRSVSWYQQTPGQGLQFLFEYFSETQRNKGNFPGRFSGRQFSNSRSEMNVSTLELGDSALYLCASSLVGTGELFFGEGSRLTVL.